This TCR beta chain was retrieved from a study of blood T cells in healthy people across ages. Together with a sample-barcoded 5' primer, a J-beta primer mix was included in a second PCR lasting about 6 to 11 cycles. TCRdb re-called the 5' RACE reads through MiXCR, storing one row per CDR3 protein. The sample shows about 1,500,000 distinct CDR3 sequences, 28% of them seen only once. Regarding the study as a whole: Whereas aged donors had fewer naive CD4+ cells, long-lived donors had more of them and higher diversity.

The sample holds a few counts of this clonotype. Its antigen remains unidentified. The length of the CDR3 is 14 residues. Per the germline V gene, CDR1 is MDHEN and CDR2 is SYDVKM. The V end was cut by 5 bases, the J end by 5 bases, with 12 bases between. The material sequenced was blood. The chain employs TRBV28 and TRBJ1-4; D gene ambiguous. The receptor was isolated from a woman in her twenties or thirties in good health. This chain's CDR3 is CASSRPGDNEKLFF. As DNA, the CDR3 is TGTGCCAGCAGTCGTCCGGGAGACAATGAAAAACTGTTTTTT. Filled out from reference TRBV28 and TRBJ1-4, the complete variable domain reads DVKVTQSSRYLVKRTGEKVFLECVQDMDHENMFWYRQDPGLGLRLIYFSYDVKMKEKGDIPEGYSVSREKKERFSLILESASTNQTSMYLCASSRPGDNEKLFFGSGTQLSVL.